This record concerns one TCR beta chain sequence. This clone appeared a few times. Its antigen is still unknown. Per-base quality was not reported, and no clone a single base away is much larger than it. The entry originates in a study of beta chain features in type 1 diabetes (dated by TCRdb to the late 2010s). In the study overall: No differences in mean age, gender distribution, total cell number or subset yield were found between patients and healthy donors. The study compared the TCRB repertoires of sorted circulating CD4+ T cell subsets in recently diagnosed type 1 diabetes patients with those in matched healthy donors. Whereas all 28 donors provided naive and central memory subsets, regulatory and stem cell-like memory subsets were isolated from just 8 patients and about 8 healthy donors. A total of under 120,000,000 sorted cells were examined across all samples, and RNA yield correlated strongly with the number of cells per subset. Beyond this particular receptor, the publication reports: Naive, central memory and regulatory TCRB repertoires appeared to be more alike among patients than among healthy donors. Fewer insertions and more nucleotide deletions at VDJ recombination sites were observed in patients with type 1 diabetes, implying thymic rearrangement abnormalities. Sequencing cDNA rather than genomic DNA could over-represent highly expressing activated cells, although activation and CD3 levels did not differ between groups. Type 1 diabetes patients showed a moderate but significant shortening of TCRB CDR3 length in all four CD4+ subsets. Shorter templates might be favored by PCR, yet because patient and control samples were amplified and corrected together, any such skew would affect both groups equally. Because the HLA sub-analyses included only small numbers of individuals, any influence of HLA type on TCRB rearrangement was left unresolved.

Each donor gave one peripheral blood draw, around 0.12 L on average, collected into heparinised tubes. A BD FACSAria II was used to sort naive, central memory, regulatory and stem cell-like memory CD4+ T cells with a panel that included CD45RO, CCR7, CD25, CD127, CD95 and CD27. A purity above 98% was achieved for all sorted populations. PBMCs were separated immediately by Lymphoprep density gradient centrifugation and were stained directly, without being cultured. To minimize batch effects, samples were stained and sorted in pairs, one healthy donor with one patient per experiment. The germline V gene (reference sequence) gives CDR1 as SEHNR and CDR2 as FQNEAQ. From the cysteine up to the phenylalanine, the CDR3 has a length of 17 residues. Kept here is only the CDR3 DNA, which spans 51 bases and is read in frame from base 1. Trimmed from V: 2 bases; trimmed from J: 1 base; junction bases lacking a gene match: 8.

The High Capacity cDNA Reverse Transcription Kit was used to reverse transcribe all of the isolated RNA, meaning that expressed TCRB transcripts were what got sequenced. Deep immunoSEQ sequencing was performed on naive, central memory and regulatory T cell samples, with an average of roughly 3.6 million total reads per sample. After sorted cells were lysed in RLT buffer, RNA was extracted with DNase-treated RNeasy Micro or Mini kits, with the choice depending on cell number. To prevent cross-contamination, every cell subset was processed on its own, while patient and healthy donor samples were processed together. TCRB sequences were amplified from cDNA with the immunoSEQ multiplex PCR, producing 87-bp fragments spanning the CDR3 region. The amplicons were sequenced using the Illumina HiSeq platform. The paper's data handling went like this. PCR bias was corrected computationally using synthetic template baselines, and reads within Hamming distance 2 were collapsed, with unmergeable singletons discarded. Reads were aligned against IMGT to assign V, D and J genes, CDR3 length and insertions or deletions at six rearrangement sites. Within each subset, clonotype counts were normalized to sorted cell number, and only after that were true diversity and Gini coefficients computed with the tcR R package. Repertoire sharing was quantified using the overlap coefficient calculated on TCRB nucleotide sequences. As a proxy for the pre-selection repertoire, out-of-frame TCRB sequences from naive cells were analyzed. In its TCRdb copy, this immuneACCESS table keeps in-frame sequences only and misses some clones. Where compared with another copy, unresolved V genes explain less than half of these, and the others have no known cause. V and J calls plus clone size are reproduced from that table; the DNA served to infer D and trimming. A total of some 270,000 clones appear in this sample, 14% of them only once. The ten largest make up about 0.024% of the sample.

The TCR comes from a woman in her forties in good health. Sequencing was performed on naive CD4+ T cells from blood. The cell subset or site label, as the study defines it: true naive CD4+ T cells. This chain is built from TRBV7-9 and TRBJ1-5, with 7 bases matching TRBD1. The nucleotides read TGTGCCAGCAGCTTACAACGGCCAGGGGGGAGCAATCAGCCCCAGCATTTT. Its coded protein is CASSLQRPGGSNQPQHF.